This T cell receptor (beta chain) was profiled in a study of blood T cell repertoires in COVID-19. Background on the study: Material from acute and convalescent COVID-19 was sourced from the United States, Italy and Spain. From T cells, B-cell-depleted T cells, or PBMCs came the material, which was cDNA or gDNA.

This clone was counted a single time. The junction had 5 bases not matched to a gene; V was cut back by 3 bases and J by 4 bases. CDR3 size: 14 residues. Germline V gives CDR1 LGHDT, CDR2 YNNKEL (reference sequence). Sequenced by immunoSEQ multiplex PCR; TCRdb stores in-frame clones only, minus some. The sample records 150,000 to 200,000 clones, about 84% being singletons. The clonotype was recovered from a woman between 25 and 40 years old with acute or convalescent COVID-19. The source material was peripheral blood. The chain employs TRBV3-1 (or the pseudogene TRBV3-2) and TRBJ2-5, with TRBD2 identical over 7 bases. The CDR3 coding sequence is TGTGCCAGCAGCCACGAGCGGGACGGAGAGACCCAGTACTTC. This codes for CASSHERDGETQYF.